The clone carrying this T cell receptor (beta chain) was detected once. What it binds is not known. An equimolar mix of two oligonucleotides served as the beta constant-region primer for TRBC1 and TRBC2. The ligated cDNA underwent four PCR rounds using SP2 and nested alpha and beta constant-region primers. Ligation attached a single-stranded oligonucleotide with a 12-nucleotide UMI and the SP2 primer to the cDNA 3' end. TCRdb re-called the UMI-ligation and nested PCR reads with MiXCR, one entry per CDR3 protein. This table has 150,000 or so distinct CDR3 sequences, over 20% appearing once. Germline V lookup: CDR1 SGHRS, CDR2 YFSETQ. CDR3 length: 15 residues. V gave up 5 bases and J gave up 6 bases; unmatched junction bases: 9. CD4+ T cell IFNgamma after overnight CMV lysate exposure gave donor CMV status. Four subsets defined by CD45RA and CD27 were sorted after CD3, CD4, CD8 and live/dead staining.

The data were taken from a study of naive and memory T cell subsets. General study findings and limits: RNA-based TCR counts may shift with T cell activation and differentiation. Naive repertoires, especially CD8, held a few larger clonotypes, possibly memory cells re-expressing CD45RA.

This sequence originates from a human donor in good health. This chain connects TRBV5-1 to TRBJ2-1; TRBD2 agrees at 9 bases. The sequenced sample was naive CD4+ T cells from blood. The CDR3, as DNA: TGCGCCAGCAGTCTGGGACTAGCTTCCGTCAATGAGCAGTTCTTC. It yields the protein CASSLGLASVNEQFF.